This TCR beta chain was obtained from a study of blood T cell repertoires in COVID-19. Across the whole study: Sites across the United States, Italy and Spain contributed samples from acute and convalescent COVID-19. Sources were T cells, B-cell-depleted T cells, or PBMCs; the material itself was cDNA or gDNA.

Authors' data handling: Amplification from reference gene primers served as the basis for estimated nucleated cell counts. Assay: immunoSEQ multiplex PCR; the TCRdb copy retains only in-frame clones and omits some. V and J calls and clone size are as listed in that table; D and trimming were resolved from the DNA. The profile covers 140,000 to 150,000 clones, with 84% appearing a single time and roughly two fifths taken by the ten largest. Material for sequencing was peripheral blood. This TCR derives from a human donor in a cohort sampled during active COVID-19.

CDR3 nucleotide sequence: TGTGCCAGCTCACGACCCGGGACAGGGGTTAAAGACACCATATATTTT. Its protein product is CASSRPGTGVKDTIYF. The V and J genes are TRBV18 and TRBJ1-3; TRBD1 matches at 10 bases. V gave up 4 bases and J gave up 8 bases; unmatched junction bases: 11. There are 16 residues in the CDR3. The germline V gene encodes CDR1 KGHSH and CDR2 LQKENI.